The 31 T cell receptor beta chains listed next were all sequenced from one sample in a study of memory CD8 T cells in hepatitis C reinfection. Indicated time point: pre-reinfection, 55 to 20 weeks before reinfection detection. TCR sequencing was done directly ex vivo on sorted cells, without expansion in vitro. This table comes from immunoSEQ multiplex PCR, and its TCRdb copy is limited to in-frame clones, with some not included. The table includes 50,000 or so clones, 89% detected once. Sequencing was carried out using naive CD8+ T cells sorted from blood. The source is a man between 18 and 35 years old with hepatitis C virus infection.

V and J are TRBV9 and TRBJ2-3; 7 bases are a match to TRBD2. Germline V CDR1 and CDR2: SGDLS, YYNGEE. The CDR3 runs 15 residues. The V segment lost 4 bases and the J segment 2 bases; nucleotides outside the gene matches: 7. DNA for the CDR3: TGTGCCAGCAGCTTCGGGACTACCTACACAGATACGCAGTATTTT. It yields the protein CASSFGTTYTDTQYF.

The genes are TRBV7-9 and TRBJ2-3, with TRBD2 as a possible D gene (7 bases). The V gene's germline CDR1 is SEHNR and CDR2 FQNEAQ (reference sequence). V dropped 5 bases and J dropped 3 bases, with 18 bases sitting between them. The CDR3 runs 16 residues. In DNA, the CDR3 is TGTGCCAGCAGCCCACAATGGGGGGGGCGAACAGATACGCAGTATTTT. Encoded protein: CASSPQWGGRTDTQYF.

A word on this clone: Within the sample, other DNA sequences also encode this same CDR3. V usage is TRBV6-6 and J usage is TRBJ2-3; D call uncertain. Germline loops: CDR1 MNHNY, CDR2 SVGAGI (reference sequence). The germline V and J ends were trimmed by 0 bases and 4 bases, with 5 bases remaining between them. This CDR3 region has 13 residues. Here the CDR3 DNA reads TGTGCCAGCAGTTACTCGGGCGCAGATACGCAGTATTTT. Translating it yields CASSYSGADTQYF.

The chain's CDR3 is CTSSPFNGFSFSGNTIYF. In DNA form, the CDR3 reads TGCACCAGCAGCCCTTTCAACGGTTTTAGTTTTTCTGGAAACACCATATATTTT. V gene TRBV1 combines with J gene TRBJ1-3. TRBV1 is recorded as a pseudogene. This CDR3 is 18 amino acids long.

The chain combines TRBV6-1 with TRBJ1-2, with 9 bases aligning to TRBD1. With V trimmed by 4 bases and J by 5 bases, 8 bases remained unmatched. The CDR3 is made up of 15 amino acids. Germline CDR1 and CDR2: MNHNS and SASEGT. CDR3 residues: CASSAAGGQGYGYTF. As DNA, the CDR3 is TGTGCCAGCAGTGCTGCGGGCGGACAGGGGTATGGCTACACCTTC.

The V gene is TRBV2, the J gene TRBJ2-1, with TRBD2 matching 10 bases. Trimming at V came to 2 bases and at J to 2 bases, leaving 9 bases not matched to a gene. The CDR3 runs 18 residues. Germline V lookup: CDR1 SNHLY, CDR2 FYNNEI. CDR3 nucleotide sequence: TGTGCCAGCAGTGAAAGTGCGCCACTAGCGGGACCCTACAATGAGCAGTTCTTC. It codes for CASSESAPLAGPYNEQFF.

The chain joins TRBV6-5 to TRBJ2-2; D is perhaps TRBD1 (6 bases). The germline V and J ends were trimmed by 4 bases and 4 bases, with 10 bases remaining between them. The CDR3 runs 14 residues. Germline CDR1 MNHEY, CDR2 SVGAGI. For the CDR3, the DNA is TGTGCCAGCAGTTTAGCAGGGGTCACCGGGGAGCTGTTTTTT. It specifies CASSLAGVTGELFF.

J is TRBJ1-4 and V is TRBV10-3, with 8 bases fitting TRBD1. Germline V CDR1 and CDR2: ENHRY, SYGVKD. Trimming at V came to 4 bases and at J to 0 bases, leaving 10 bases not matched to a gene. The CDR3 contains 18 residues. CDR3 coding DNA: TGTGCCATCAGTGGGACTGGACAGGGCCTTGCAACTAATGAAAAACTGTTTTTT. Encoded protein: CAISGTGQGLATNEKLFF.

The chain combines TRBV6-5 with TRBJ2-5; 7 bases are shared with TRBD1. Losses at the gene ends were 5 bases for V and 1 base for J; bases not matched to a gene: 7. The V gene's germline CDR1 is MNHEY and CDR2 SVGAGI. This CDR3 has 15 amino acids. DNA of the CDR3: TGTGCCAGCAGTCACGGGACAGCTCCCCAAGAGACCCAGTACTTC. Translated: CASSHGTAPQETQYF.

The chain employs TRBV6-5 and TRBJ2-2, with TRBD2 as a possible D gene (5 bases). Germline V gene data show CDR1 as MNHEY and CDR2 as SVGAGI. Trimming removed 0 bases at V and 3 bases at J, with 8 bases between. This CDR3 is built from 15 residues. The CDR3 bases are TGTGCCAGCAGTTACTCCATCGGGGACACCGGGGAGCTGTTTTTT. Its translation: CASSYSIGDTGELFF.

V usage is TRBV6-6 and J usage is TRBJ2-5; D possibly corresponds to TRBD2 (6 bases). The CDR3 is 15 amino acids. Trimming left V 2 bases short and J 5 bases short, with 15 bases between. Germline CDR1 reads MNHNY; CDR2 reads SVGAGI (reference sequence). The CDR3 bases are TGTGCCAGCAGTTACGCCCCCGCTGGGGGGGAGACCCAGTACTTC. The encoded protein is CASSYAPAGGETQYF.

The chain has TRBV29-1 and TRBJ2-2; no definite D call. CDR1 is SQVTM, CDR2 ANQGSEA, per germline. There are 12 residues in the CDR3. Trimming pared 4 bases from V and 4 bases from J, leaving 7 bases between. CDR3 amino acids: CSVVTGTGELFF. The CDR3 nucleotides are TGCAGCGTTGTAACCGGCACCGGGGAGCTGTTTTTT.

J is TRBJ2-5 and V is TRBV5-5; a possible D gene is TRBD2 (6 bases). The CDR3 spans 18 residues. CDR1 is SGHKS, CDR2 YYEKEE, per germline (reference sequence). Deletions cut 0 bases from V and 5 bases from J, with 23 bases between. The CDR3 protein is CASSLVSIVVGGFETQYF. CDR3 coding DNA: TGTGCCAGCAGCTTGGTTAGCATTGTTGTCGGGGGTTTTGAGACCCAGTACTTC.

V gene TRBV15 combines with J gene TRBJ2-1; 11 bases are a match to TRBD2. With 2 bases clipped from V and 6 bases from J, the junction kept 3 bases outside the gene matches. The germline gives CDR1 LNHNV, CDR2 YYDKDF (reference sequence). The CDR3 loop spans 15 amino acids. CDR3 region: CATSRLAGGINEQFF. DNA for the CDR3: TGTGCCACCAGCAGACTAGCGGGGGGAATCAATGAGCAGTTCTTC. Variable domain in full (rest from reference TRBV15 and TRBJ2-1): DAMVIQNPRYQVTQFGKPVTLSCSQTLNHNVMYWYQQKSSQAPKLLFHYYDKDFNNEADTPDNFQSRRPNTSFCFLDIRSPGLGDTAMYLCATSRLAGGINEQFFGPGTRLTVL.

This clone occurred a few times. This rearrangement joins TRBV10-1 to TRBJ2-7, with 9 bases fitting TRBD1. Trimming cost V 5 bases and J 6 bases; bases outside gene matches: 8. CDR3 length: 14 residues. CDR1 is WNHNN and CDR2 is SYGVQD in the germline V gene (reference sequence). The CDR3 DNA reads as TGCGCCAGCAGTCCCGGGACAGGGTCGTCCGAGCAGTACGTC. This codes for CASSPGTGSSEQYV.

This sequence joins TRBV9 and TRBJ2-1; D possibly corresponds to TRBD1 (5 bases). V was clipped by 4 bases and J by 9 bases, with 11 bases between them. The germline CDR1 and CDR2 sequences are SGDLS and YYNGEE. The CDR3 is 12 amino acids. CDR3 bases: TGTGCCAGCAGCTTAAGGGGAACTGAGCAGTTCTTC. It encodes CASSLRGTEQFF.

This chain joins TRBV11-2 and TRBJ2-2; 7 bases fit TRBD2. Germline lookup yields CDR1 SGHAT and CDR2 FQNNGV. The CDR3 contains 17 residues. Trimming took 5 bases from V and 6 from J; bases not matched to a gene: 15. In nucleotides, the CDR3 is TGTGCCAGCAGCCACCCCTCTGACGGGGGAGGGGCCGGGGAGCTGTTTTTT. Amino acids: CASSHPSDGGGAGELFF.

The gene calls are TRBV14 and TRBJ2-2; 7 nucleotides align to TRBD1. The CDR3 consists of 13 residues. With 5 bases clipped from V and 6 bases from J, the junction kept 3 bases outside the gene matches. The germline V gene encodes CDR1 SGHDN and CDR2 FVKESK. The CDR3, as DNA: TGTGCCAGCAGCGATGGGACAGCCGGGGAGCTGTTTTTT. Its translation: CASSDGTAGELFF. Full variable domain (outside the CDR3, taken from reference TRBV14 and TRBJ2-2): EAGVTQFPSHSVIEKGQTVTLRCDPISGHDNLYWYRRVMGKEIKFLLHFVKESKQDESGMPNNRFLAERTGGTYSTLKVQPAELEDSGVYFCASSDGTAGELFFGEGSRLTVL.

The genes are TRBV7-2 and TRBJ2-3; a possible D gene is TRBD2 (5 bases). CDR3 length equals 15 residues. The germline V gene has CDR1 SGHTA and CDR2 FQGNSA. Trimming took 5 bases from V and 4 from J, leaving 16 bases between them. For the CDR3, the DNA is TGTGCCAGCAGCATACTAGGAGGAGTCGCAGATACGCAGTATTTT. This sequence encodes CASSILGGVADTQYF.

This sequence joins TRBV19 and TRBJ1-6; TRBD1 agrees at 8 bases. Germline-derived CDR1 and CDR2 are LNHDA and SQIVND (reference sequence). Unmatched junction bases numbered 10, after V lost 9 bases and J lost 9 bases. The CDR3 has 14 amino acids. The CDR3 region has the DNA TGTGCCAGCCGGACAGGGTCGGTGGGTTCACCCCTCCACTTT. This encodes CASRTGSVGSPLHF.

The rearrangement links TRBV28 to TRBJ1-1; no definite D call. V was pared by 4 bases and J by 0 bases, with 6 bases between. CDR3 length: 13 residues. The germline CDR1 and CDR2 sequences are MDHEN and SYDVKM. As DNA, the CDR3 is TGTGCCAGCAGTTCGACAATGAACACTGAAGCTTTCTTT. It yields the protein CASSSTMNTEAFF.

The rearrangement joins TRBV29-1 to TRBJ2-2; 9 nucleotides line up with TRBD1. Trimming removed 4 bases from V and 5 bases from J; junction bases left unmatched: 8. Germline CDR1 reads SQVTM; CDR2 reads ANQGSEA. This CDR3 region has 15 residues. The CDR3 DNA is TGCAGCGTTGTGCAAGGGACAGGGTCTACCGGGGAGCTGTTTTTT. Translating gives CSVVQGTGSTGELFF.

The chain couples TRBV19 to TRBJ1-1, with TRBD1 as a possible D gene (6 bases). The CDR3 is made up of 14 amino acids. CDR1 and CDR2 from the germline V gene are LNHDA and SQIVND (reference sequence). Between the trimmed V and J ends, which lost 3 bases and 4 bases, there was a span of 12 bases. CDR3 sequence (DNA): TGTGCCAGTAGTATCGGTGGGGGCATCACTGAAGCTTTCTTT. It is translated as CASSIGGGITEAFF.

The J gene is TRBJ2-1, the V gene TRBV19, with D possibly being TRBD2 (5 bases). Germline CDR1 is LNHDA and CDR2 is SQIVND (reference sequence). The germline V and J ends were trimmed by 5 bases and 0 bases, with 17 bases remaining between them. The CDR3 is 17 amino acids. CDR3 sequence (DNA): TGTGCCAGTAGTCCCCTTGCGGGCCCAAGCTCCTACAATGAGCAGTTCTTC. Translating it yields CASSPLAGPSSYNEQFF.

CDR3 nucleotides: TGTGCCAGCAGCTTGGGGCAGGGGGTTAGGGAGACCCAGTACTTC. It translates to CASSLGQGVRETQYF. This chain joins TRBV7-9 and TRBJ2-5, with 7 bases fitting TRBD1. CDR1 SEHNR and CDR2 FQNEAQ come from the germline V gene (reference sequence). There are 15 residues in the CDR3. The ends lost 3 bases at V and 5 bases at J; junction bases unmatched: 9. Complete variable domain (other parts from reference TRBV7-9 and TRBJ2-5): DTGVSQNPRHKITKRGQNVTFRCDPISEHNRLYWYRQTLGQGPEFLTYFQNEAQLEKSRLLSDRFSAERPKGSFSTLEIQRTEQGDSAMYLCASSLGQGVRETQYFGPGTRLLVL.

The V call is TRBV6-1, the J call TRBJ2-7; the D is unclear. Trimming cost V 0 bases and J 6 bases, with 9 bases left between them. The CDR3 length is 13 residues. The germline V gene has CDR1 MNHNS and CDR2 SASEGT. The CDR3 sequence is CASSEAYSSEQYV. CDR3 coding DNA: TGTGCCAGCAGTGAAGCGTACAGCTCCGAGCAGTACGTC.

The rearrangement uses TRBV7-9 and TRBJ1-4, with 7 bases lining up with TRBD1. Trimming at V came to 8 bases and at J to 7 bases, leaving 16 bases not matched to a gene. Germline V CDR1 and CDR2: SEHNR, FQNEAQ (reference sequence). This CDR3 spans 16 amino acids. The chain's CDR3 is CASGASRTGGVEKLFF. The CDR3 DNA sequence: TGTGCCAGCGGAGCCTCTCGGACAGGTGGTGTTGAAAAACTGTTTTTT.

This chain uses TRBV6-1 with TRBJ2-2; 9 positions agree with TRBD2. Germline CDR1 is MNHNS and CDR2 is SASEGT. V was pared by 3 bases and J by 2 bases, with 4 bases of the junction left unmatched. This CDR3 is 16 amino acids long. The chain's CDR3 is CASSEIAGDNTGELFF. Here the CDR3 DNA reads TGTGCCAGCAGTGAGATAGCGGGGGATAACACCGGGGAGCTGTTTTTT.

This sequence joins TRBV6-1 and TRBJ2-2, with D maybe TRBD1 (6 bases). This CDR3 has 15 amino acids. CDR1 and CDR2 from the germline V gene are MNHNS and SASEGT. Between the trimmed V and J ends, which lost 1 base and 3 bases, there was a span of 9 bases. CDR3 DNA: TGTGCCAGCAGTGAAGTTACAGGGTACACCGGGGAGCTGTTTTTT. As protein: CASSEVTGYTGELFF.

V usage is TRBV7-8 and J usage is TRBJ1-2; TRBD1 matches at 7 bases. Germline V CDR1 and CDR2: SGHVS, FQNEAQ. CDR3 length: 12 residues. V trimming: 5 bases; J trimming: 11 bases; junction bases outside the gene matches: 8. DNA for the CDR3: TGTGCCAGCAGCCCGACAGGGTGGGAGTACACCTTC. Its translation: CASSPTGWEYTF.

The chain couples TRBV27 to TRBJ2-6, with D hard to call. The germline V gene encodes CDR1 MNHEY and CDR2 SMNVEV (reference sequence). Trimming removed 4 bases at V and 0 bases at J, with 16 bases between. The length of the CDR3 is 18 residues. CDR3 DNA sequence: TGTGCCAGCAGTTCCAAAATCCCTCTATACTCTGGGGCCAACGTCCTGACTTTC. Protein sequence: CASSSKIPLYSGANVLTF.